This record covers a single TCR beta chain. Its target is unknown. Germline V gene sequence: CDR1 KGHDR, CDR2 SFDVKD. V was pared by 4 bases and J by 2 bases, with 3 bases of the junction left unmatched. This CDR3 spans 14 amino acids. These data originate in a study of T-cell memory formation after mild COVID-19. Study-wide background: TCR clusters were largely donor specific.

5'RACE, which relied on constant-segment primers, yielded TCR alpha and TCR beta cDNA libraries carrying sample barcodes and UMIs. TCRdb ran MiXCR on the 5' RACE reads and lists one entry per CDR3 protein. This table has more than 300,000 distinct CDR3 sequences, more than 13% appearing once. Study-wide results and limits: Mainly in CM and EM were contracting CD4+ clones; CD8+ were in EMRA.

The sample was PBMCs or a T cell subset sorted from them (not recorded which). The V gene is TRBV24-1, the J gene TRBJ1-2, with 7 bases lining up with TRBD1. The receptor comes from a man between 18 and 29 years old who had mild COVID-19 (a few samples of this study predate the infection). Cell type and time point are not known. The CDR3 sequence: CATSETGTNYGYTF. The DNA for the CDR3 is TGTGCCACCAGTGAGACAGGGACAAACTATGGCTACACCTTC.